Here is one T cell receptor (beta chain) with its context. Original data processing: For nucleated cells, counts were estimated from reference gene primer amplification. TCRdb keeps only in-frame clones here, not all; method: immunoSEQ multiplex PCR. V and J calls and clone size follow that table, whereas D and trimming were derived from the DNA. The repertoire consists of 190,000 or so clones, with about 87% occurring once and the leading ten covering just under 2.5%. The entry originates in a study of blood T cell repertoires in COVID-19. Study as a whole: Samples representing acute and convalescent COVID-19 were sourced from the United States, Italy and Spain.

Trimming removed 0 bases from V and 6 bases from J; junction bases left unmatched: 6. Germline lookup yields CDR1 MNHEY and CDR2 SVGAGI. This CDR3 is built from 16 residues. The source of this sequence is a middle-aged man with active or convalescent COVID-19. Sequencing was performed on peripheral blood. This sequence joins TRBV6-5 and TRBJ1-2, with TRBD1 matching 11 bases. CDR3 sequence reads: CASSYSRDRGFHGYTF. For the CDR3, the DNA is TGTGCCAGCAGTTACTCGAGGGACAGGGGGTTTCATGGCTACACCTTC.